This T cell receptor beta chain derives from a study of T-cell reconstitution after alpha-beta-depleted transplantation in children. The CDR3 extends over 15 amino acids. V shed 0 bases and J 3 bases; nucleotides not matched to a gene: 6. Germline CDR1 and CDR2: DFQATT and SNEGSKA (reference sequence). Many counts were recorded for this clonotype. As it was prepared, the TCRbeta library received unique molecular identifiers. TCRdb re-called the PCR reads through MiXCR, storing one row per CDR3 protein. The sample carries about 610,000 distinct CDR3 sequences, 10% recorded once. The chain recombines TRBV20-1 with TRBJ2-7, with 9 bases matching TRBD1. The specimen was PBMCs from the stem cell graft donor, collected from the stem cell graft. The receptor was derived from a human donor who donated a stem cell graft to a child with acute myeloid leukemia. CDR3 in amino acids: CSARDLGQGGYEQYF. For the CDR3, the DNA is TGCAGTGCTAGAGATTTGGGACAGGGTGGCTACGAGCAGTACTTC.